This TCR beta chain was sequenced in a study of T-cell reconstitution after alpha-beta-depleted transplantation in children. Points from the study as a whole: A year had passed since transplant, and T-cell counts and diversity by then came mostly from newly produced T cells. After transplant, high TCRbeta diversity at day 60 in some patients arose from surviving recipient T cells and thymic progenitors. Several hundred rapidly expanded clones from non-depleted graft cells reportedly supplied alpha-beta T cells about two months post-transplant.

A library of TCRbeta sequences, prepared with unique molecular identifiers, was generated. TCRdb passed the PCR reads through MiXCR, listing each CDR3 protein once. The sample contains 500,000 to 650,000 distinct CDR3 sequences, roughly 10% of which appear only once. CDR3 size: 11 residues. Germline V lookup: CDR1 LNHDA, CDR2 SQIVND (reference sequence). Turning to this clonotype: Its antigen remains unknown. A junction end diverges from the germline sequence, so it may reflect a read error.

The specimen comprised PBMCs, mostly from graft donor cells, sampled 180 days after TCRalphabeta/CD19-depleted stem cell transplant. The rearrangement links TRBV19 to TRBJ2-1, with TRBD1 as a possible D gene (5 bases). This clonotype originated in a female patient between 2 and 15 years old who had a stem cell transplant for aplastic anemia, so the T cells may come from the graft donor. CDR3 DNA sequence: TGTGCCAGTACTCAGGGCAATGACCAGTTCTTC. Protein product: CASTQGNDQFF.